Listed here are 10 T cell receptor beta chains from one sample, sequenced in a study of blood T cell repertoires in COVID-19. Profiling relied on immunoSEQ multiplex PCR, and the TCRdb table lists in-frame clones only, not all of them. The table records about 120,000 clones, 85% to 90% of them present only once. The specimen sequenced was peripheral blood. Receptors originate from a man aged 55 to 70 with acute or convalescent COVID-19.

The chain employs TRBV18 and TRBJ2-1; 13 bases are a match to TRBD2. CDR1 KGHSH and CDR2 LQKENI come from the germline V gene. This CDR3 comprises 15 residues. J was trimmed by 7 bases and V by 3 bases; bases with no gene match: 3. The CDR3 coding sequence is TGTGCCAGCTCACCCGGGACTAGCGGGACAAATGAGCAGTTCTTC. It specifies CASSPGTSGTNEQFF. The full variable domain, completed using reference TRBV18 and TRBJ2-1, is NAGVMQNPRHLVRRRGQEARLRCSPMKGHSHVYWYRQLPEEGLKFMVYLQKENIIDESGMPKERFSAEFPKEGPSILRIQQVVRGDSAAYFCASSPGTSGTNEQFFGPGTRLTVL.

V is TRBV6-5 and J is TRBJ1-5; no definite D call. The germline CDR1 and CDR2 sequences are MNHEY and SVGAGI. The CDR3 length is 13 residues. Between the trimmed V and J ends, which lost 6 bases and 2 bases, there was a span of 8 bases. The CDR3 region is CASRAIGNQPQHF. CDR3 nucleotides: TGTGCCAGCAGAGCAATAGGCAATCAGCCCCAGCATTTT.

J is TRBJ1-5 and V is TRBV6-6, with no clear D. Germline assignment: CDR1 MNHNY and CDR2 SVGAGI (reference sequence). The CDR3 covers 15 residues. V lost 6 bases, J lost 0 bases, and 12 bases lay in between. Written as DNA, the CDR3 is TGTGCCAGCAGACCCCTAGTTGATAGCAATCAGCCCCAGCATTTT. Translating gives CASRPLVDSNQPQHF.

The CDR3 reads CASSQSRDRTPTGELFF. In DNA, the CDR3 is TGTGCCAGCAGCCAATCCCGGGACAGGACACCCACCGGGGAGCTGTTTTTT. The chain joins TRBV4-2 to TRBJ2-2; 8 bases are a match to TRBD1. The length of the CDR3 is 17 residues. Germline CDR1 is LGHNA and CDR2 is YNFKEQ. V gave up 2 bases and J gave up 4 bases; unmatched junction bases: 9.

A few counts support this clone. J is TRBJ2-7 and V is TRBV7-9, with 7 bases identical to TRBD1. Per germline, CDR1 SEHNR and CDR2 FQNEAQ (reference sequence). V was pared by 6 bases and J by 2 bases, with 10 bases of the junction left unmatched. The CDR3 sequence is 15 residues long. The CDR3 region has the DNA TGTGCCAGCAGATCCACAGGGGACATTGCCTACGAGCAGTACTTC. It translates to CASRSTGDIAYEQYF. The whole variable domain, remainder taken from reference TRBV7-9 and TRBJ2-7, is DTGVSQNPRHKITKRGQNVTFRCDPISEHNRLYWYRQTLGQGPEFLTYFQNEAQLEKSRLLSDRFSAERPKGSFSTLEIQRTEQGDSAMYLCASRSTGDIAYEQYFGPGTRLTVT.

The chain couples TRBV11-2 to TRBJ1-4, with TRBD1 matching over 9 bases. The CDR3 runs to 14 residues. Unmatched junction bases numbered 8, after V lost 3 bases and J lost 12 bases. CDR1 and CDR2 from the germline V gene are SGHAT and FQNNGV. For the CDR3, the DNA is TGTGCCAGCAGCTTCGGACAGGGGTTCCGGGAACTGTTTTTT. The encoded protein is CASSFGQGFRELFF.

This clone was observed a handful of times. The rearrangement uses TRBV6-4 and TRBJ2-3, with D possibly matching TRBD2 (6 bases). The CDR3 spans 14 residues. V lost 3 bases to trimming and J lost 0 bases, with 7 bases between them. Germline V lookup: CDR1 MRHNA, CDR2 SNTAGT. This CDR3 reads CASSEDYSTDTQYF. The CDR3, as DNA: TGTGCCAGCAGTGAGGACTATAGCACAGATACGCAGTATTTT.

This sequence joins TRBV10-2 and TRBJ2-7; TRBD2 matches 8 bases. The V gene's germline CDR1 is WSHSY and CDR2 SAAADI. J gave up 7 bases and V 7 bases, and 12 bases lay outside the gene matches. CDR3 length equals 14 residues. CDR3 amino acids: CASIRTSGIEEQYF. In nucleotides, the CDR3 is TGCGCCAGCATACGAACTAGCGGAATTGAAGAGCAGTACTTC.

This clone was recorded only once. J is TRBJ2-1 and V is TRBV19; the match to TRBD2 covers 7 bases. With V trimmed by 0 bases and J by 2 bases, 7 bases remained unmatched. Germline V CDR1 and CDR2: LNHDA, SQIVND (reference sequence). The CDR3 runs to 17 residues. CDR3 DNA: TGTGCCAGTAGTATAGATTACTCTAGCGGACCCTACAATGAGCAGTTCTTC. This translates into CASSIDYSSGPYNEQFF. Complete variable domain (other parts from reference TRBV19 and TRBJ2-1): DGGITQSPKYLFRKEGQNVTLSCEQNLNHDAMYWYRQDPGQGLRLIYYSQIVNDFQKGDIAEGYSVSREKKESFPLTVTSAQKNPTAFYLCASSIDYSSGPYNEQFFGPGTRLTVL.

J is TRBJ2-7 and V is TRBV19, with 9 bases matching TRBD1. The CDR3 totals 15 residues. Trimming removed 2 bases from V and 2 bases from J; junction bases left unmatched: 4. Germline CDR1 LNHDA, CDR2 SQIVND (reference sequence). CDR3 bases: TGTGCCAGTAGTATATCCGGGACAGGGACCTACGAGCAGTACTTC. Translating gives CASSISGTGTYEQYF.